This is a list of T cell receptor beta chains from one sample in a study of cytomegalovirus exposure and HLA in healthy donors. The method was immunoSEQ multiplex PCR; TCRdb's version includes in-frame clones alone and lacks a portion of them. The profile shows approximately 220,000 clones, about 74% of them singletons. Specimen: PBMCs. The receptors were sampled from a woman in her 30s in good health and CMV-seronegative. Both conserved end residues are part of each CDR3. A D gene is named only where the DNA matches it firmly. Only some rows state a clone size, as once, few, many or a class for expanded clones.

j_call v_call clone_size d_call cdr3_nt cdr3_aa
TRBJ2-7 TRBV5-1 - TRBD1 TGCGCCAGCAGCTTGGGGGGACAGGGGGCGGGCGAGCAGTACTTC CASSLGGQGAGEQYF
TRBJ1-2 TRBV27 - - TGTGCCAGCAGTTTATCAGGGGATAACTATGGCTACACCTTC CASSLSGDNYGYTF
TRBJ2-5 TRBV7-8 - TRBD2 TGTGCCAGCAGCTTTCTACGGCTAGCGGCCCTCCAAGAGACCCAGTACTTC CASSFLRLAALQETQYF
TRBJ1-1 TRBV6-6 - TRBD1 TGTGCCAGCAATTCCCAGACAGGGTCGGAAGCTTTCTTT CASNSQTGSEAFF
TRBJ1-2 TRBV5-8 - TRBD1 TGTGCCAGCAGCTTGCAACAGGGGGCTGAGGGCTACACCTTC CASSLQQGAEGYTF
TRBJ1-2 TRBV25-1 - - TGTGCCAGCAGTGACCTTGGACAGTCGGGCTACACCTTC CASSDLGQSGYTF
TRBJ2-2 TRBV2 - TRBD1 TGTGCCAGCAGTGAATCTTGGGGACAGACGAACACCGGGGAGCTGTTTTTT CASSESWGQTNTGELFF
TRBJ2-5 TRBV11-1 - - TGTGTCAGCAGCTTAGCTTCGCGCGGGTGGTATAAAGAGACCCAGTACTTC CVSSLASRGWYKETQYF
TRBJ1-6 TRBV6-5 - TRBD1 TGTGCCAGCAGTTACTCGAGCCAGGGGGGTAATTCACCCCTCCACTTT CASSYSSQGGNSPLHF
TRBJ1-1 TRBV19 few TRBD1 TGTGCCAGTAGAACGGACAGGACGGAAGCTGAAGCTTTCTTT CASRTDRTEAEAFF
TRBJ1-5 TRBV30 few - TGTGCCTGGAGTGCGTCAGACAATCAGCCCCAGCATTTT CAWSASDNQPQHF
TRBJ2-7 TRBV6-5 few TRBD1 TGTGCCAGCAGTAACCAACCTGGACAGGCGTACGAGCAGTACTTC CASSNQPGQAYEQYF
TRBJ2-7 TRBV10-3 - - TGTGCCATCAGTGAGAGGCAGGGGACCTACGAGCAGTACTTC CAISERQGTYEQYF
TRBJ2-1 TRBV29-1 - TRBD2 TGCAGCTCCGGGACTAGCGGGGTTGAGCAGTTCTTC CSSGTSGVEQFF
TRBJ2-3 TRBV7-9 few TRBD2 TGTGCCAGCAGCTGGACTAGCGGGGGGGGTTTAAATACGCAGTATTTT CASSWTSGGGLNTQYF
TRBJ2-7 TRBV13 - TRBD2 TGTGTCAGCAGCTTAGGCCGGACTAGCGGGTCTACCTACGAGCAGTACTTC CVSSLGRTSGSTYEQYF
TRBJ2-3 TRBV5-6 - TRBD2 TGTGCCAGCAGCTCCGTTGGCGGGAGGGCTTCGGATACGCAGTATTTT CASSSVGGRASDTQYF
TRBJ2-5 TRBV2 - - TGTGCCAGCACTCGAGGGGGTACTGAGGAGACCCAGTACTTC CASTRGGTEETQYF
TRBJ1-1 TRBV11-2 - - TGTGCCAGCAGCACCCACAGGGCGGAAGCTTTCTTT CASSTHRAEAFF
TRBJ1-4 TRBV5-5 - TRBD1 TGTGCCAGCAGCTTCCGGGGACAGGGGGAAGAAAAACTGTTTTTT CASSFRGQGEEKLFF
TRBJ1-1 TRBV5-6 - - TGTGCCAGCAGCTTGGAAGGAGTGAACACTGAAGCTTTCTTT CASSLEGVNTEAFF
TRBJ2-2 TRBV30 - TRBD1 TGTGCCTGGAGTTCTGACAGGGGAAGCACCGGGGAGCTGTTTTTT CAWSSDRGSTGELFF
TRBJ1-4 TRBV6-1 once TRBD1 TGTGCCTGTGCCGGGACAGACGGTGAAAAACTGTTTTTT CACAGTDGEKLFF
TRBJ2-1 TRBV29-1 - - TGCAGCGCCGTTAGTGGGGCGAAGACTGTCTACAATGAGCAGTTCTTC CSAVSGAKTVYNEQFF
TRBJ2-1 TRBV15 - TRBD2 TGTGACACCAGCAGAGGTCTAGCGGGAGGGCCCAGGAATGAGCAGTTCTTC CDTSRGLAGGPRNEQFF
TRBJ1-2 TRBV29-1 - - TGCAGCGTTGAAGAAAGGGAGATGCTCTATGGCTACACCTTC CSVEEREMLYGYTF
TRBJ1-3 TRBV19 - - TGTGCCAGTAAAGACTTTTCGCTACAGGACTCTGGAAACACCATATATTTT CASKDFSLQDSGNTIYF
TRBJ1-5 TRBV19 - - TGTGCCACTAGCACAATCGGGTCGGAACGAAATAGCAATCAGCCCCAGCATTTT CATSTIGSERNSNQPQHF
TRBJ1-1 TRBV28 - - TGTGCCAGCAGTTTACGGGGTCGTGAGGACACTGAAGCTTTCTTT CASSLRGREDTEAFF
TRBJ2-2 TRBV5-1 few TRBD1 TGCGCCAGCAAGGGACAGGCGGTTGTGGGGGAGCTGTTTTTT CASKGQAVVGELFF
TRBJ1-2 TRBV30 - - TGTGCCTGGAGTGTGGGCAGAACTAACTATGGCTACACCTTC CAWSVGRTNYGYTF
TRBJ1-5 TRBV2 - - TGTGCCAGCAGTGATACAGGAGATCAGCCCCAGCATTTT CASSDTGDQPQHF
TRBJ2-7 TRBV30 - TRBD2 TGTGCCTGGGGGACTAGTAGTTTCGAGCAGTACTTC CAWGTSSFEQYF
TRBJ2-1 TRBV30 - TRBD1 TGTGCCTGGAGAGCCGGGACAGGTATCAATGAGCAGTTCTTC CAWRAGTGINEQFF
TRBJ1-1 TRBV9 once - TGTGCCAGCAGCGCTCACGGGTCGAACACTGAAGCTTTCTTT CASSAHGSNTEAFF
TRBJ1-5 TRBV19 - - TGTGCCAGTAGTATCGGTGACTATTATAGCAATCAGCCCCAGCATTTT CASSIGDYYSNQPQHF
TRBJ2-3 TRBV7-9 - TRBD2 TGTGCCAGCAGCCAGGGACTAGCGGGAAATACGCAGTATTTT CASSQGLAGNTQYF
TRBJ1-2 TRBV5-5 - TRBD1 TGTGCCAGCAGCTTCGGCCGGGAGGACAGGGGGCGCGGCTATGGCTACACCTTC CASSFGREDRGRGYGYTF
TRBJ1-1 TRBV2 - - TGTGCCAGCAGGCTGAGGGGACTAGGGAACACTGAAGCTTTCTTT CASRLRGLGNTEAFF
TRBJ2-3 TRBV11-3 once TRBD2 TGTGCCAGCAGCGAGGGGCCTAGCGGGGGGGCAACAGATACGCAGTATTTT CASSEGPSGGATDTQYF
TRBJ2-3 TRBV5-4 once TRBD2 TGTGCCAGCCGGGGGGCAGATACGCAGTATTTT CASRGADTQYF
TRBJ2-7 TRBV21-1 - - TGTGCCAGCAGCAAACGTAAACTCCTCCCCCCCTACGAGCAGTACTTC CASSKRKLLPPYEQYF
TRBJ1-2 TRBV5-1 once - TGCGCCAGCAGCTTGGGTGGGGGACTAAACTATGGCTACACCTTC CASSLGGGLNYGYTF
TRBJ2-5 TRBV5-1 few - TGCGCCAGCAGCGCCGACGGGATCCAAGAGACCCAGTACTTC CASSADGIQETQYF
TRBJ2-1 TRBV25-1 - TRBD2 TGTGCCAGCAGTGATGGGGAGGGACTAGGAACCTACAATGAGCAGTTCTTC CASSDGEGLGTYNEQFF
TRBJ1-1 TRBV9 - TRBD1 TGTGCCAGCAGCGTATGGGGGACAGCGAACACTGAAGCTTTCTTT CASSVWGTANTEAFF
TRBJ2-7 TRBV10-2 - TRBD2 TGCGCCACGGGACTAGCGGGAGGTGAGCAGTACTTC CATGLAGGEQYF
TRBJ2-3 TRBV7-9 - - TGTGCCAGCAGCTACACAGGGATCGGCACAGATACGCAGTATTTT CASSYTGIGTDTQYF
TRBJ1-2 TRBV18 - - TGTGCCAGCTCACCACCAACCACAGAGAACTATGGCTACACCTTC CASSPPTTENYGYTF
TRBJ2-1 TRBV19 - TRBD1 TGTGCCAGTAGTGTCCTACAGGGGTGGCAGTTCTTC CASSVLQGWQFF
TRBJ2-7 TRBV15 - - TGTGCCACCAGCAGAGATCTGTCGGGGTTAGGCGAGCAGTACTTC CATSRDLSGLGEQYF
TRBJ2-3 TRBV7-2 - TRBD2 TGTGCCAGCAGCACGGGACTACGAAGCACAGATACGCAGTATTTT CASSTGLRSTDTQYF
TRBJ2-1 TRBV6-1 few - TGTGCCAGCAGTGAAGATGAGACTCCTCCCTACAATGAGCAGTTCTTC CASSEDETPPYNEQFF
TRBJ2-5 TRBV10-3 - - TGTGCCATCAGTGAGCCACTCGAGACCCAGTACTTC CAISEPLETQYF
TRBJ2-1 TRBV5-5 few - TGTGCCAGCAGCCCCTTGGGAGCTAGCGCCAATGAGCAGTTCTTC CASSPLGASANEQFF
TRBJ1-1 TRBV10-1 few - TGCGCCAGCAGTGAGTCAATATCAACAGATGAAGCTTTCTTT CASSESISTDEAFF
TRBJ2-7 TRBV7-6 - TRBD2 TGTGCCAGCAGCTCCGGACTAGCGGGCCCACGGCAGTACTTC CASSSGLAGPRQYF
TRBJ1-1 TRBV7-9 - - TGTGCCAGCAGCTTTTCAACGGGATACACTGAAGCTTTCTTT CASSFSTGYTEAFF